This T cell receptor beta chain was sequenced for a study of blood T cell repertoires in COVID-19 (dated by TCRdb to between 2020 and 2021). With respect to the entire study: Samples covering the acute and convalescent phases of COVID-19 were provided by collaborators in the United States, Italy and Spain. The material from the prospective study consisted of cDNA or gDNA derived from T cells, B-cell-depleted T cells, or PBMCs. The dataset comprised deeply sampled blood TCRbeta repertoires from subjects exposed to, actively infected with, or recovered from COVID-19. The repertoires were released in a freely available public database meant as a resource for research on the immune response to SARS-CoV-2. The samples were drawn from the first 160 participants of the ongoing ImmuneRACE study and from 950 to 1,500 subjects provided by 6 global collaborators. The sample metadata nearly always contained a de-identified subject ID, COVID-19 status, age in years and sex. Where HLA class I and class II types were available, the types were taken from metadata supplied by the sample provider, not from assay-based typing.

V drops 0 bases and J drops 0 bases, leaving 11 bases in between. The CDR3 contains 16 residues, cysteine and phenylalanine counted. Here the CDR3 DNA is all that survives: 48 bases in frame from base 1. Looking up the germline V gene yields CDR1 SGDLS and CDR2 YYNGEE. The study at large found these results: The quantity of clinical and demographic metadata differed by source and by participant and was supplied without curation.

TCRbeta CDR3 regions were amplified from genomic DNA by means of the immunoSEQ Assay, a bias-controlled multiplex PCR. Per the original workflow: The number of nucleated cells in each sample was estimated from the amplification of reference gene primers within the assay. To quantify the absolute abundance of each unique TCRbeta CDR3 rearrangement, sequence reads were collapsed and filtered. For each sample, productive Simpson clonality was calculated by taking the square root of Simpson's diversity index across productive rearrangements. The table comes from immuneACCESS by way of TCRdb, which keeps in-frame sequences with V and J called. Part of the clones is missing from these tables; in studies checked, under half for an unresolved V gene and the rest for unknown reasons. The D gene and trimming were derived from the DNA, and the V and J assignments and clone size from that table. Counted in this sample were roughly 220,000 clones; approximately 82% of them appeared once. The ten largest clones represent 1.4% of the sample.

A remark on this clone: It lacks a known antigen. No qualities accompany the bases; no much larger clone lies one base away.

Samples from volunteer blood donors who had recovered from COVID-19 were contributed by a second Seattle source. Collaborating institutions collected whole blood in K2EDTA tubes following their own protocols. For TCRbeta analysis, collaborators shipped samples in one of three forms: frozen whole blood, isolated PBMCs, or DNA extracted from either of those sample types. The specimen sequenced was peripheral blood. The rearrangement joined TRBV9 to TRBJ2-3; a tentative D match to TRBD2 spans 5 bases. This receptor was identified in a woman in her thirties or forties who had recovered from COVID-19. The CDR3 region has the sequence CASSVDEGTSTDTQYF. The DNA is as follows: TGTGCCAGCAGCGTAGATGAGGGAACTAGCACAGATACGCAGTATTTT.